Listed below are T cell receptor beta chains from one sample, sequenced in a study of blood T cell repertoires in COVID-19. The repertoire was sequenced with immunoSEQ multiplex PCR; TCRdb's copy has only in-frame clones and lacks some. The sample holds roughly 150,000 clones, 85% to 90% seen once. The sequenced sample was peripheral blood. The source of these receptors is a woman older than 75 with COVID-19, enrolled during active disease. Both conserved end residues are part of each CDR3. A D gene is named only where the DNA matches it firmly. Clone size appears in some rows only: once, few, many, or a class for an expanded clone.

-,TRBJ1-1,TRBV6-5,-,TGTGCCAGCAGGGAGGTTTTGAACACTGAAGCTTTCTTT,CASREVLNTEAFF
-,TRBJ2-3,TRBV7-2,TRBD2,TGTGCCAGCAGCTTAAGGCTAGCGGGTTCAGATACGCAGTATTTT,CASSLRLAGSDTQYF
few,TRBJ2-3,TRBV19,TRBD2,TGTGCCAGTAGTATATCAGCTAGCGGGGCAGATACGCAGTATTTT,CASSISASGADTQYF
-,TRBJ2-5,TRBV7-2,TRBD1,TGTGCCAGCAGCCTAAGGGGGCAGGGGGCTAGAGTGATAGAGACCCAGTACTTC,CASSLRGQGARVIETQYF
-,TRBJ2-3,TRBV18,-,TGTGCCAGCTCACCACCAAGCCGCGCAGATACGCAGTATTTT,CASSPPSRADTQYF
once,TRBJ1-1,TRBV19,-,TGTGCCAGTAGTCCACAGGGTTTAAGCACTGAAGCTTTCTTT,CASSPQGLSTEAFF
few,TRBJ1-3,TRBV9,TRBD1,TGTGCCAGCAGCGTAGCGACAGGGGGCTCTGGAAACACCATATATTTT,CASSVATGGSGNTIYF
once,TRBJ1-3,TRBV6-1,-,TGTGCCAGCAGTGAGACAGACTCTGGAAACACCATATATTTT,CASSETDSGNTIYF
-,TRBJ2-1,TRBV10-3,TRBD1,TGTGCCATCAGTTCCGGGACAGGGATCTACAATGAGCAGTTCTTC,CAISSGTGIYNEQFF
-,TRBJ2-5,TRBV25-1,TRBD2,TGTGCCAGCAGTGGAGGACTAGCGTACGAAGAGACCCAGTACTTC,CASSGGLAYEETQYF
-,TRBJ2-7,TRBV25-1,-,TGTGCCAGCAGTGAAGGGGCCGGGCAGTACTTC,CASSEGAGQYF
-,TRBJ2-7,TRBV5-1,-,TGCGCCAGCCGCTGGACAAGCGGGTCCTACGAGCAGTACTTC,CASRWTSGSYEQYF
-,TRBJ2-7,TRBV7-9,TRBD2,TGTGCCAGCAGCGCGGGGGGGATCTACGAGCAGTACTTC,CASSAGGIYEQYF
-,TRBJ2-1,TRBV9,-,TGTGCCAGCAGCCCTATAAACCCTAGGTTAAACAATGAGCAGTTCTTC,CASSPINPRLNNEQFF
-,TRBJ2-2,TRBV5-4,TRBD2,TGTGCCAGCAGCTCGATAGCGGGAGCGATCACCGGGGAGCTGTTTTTT,CASSSIAGAITGELFF
-,TRBJ2-5,TRBV11-2,-,TGTGCCAGCAGCTTAGATTATTCCGGCCAAGAGACCCAGTACTTC,CASSLDYSGQETQYF
-,TRBJ1-4,TRBV3-1/TRBV3-2,-,TGTGCCAGCAGCCAGCGGCAGTATAATGAAAAACTGTTTTTT,CASSQRQYNEKLFF
-,TRBJ1-1,TRBV19,TRBD1,TGTGCCAGTAGTAACCGGGACAGGGGCGCTGAAGCTTTCTTT,CASSNRDRGAEAFF
once,TRBJ1-6,TRBV9,TRBD1,TGTGCCAGCAGCGGGGGACAGGGGGGTAATTCACCCCTCCACTTT,CASSGGQGGNSPLHF
-,TRBJ1-2,TRBV4-3,TRBD1,TGCGCCAGCAGCCAAGGGGACAGGGGAAATGGCTACACCTTC,CASSQGDRGNGYTF
-,TRBJ2-5,TRBV19,TRBD1,TGTGCCAGTAGTATACGCCGACAGGGTCGAGAGACCCAGTACTTC,CASSIRRQGRETQYF
-,TRBJ2-3,TRBV9,-,TGTGCCAGCAGCGTTAGTGCTAGCACAGATACGCAGTATTTT,CASSVSASTDTQYF
-,TRBJ1-1,TRBV7-2,-,TGTGCCAGCACCGAAGAGTGGGGATATAGGGGTTTCTTT,CASTEEWGYRGFF
-,TRBJ2-3,TRBV19,TRBD1,TGTGCCAGTAGTACGACTTCAGGGGGCGGCACAGATACGCAGTATTTT,CASSTTSGGGTDTQYF
-,TRBJ2-5,TRBV11-3,TRBD2,TGTGCCAGCAGCTCGACTAGCGGGACACAAGAGACCCAGTACTTC,CASSSTSGTQETQYF
few,TRBJ2-7,TRBV19,TRBD1,TGTGCCAGTAGTGGAGGGACAGGGAATCCCTACGAGCAGTACTTC,CASSGGTGNPYEQYF
few,TRBJ1-2,TRBV5-1,TRBD1,TGCGCCAGCAGCTTACAGGGGAAAGTAAGTGACTACACCTTC,CASSLQGKVSDYTF
-,TRBJ1-5,TRBV28,TRBD1,TGTGCCAGCAGTGCATTAAGGACAGGGGCCAATCAGCCCCAGCATTTT,CASSALRTGANQPQHF
-,TRBJ1-1,TRBV28,-,TGTGCCAGCAGTTTCGGTGGCGGGGCCACTGAAGCTTTCTTT,CASSFGGGATEAFF
once,TRBJ1-4,TRBV28,TRBD1,TGTGCCGCAGGGGGCCACGCAACTAATGAAAAACTGTTTTTT,CAAGGHATNEKLFF
few,TRBJ1-2,TRBV3-1/TRBV3-2,TRBD1,TGTGCCAGCAGCCATAGACAGGGGGCGAATAACTATGGCTACACCTTC,CASSHRQGANNYGYTF
-,TRBJ2-1,TRBV4-1,-,TGCGCCAGCAGCCCTGGCGCAGGGGCAGACAATGAGCAGTTCTTC,CASSPGAGADNEQFF
-,TRBJ1-2,TRBV28,-,TGTGCCAGCAGTTTAGTTGGGCTTGGCTACACCTTC,CASSLVGLGYTF
-,TRBJ1-4,TRBV7-9,TRBD1,TGTGCCAGCAGCCCAGGACAGGCCGGGACTAATGAAAAACTGTTTTTT,CASSPGQAGTNEKLFF
-,TRBJ1-2,TRBV18,TRBD1,TGTGCCAGCTCACCTCCTGGGACAGAAGCTAACTATGGCTACACCTTC,CASSPPGTEANYGYTF
-,TRBJ1-1,TRBV5-4,TRBD1,TGTGCCAGCAGGAAACAGGGGGCTGGTGAAGCTTTCTTT,CASRKQGAGEAFF
once,TRBJ1-1,TRBV19,-,TGTGCCAGCAACCCCCCGGGGATGAACACTGAAGCTTTCTTT,CASNPPGMNTEAFF
-,TRBJ2-5,TRBV19,TRBD2,TGTGCCAGTGGGGGACTAGCGAAAGAGACCCAGTACTTC,CASGGLAKETQYF
-,TRBJ1-2,TRBV12-3/TRBV12-4,-,TGTGCCAGCAGTTTAAAGGGGTATGGCTACACCTTC,CASSLKGYGYTF
-,TRBJ2-4,TRBV7-9,-,TGTGCCAGCAGCGCGGTGGTCGGGGTGACAAACATTCAGTACTTC,CASSAVVGVTNIQYF
-,TRBJ1-5,TRBV11-2,TRBD1,TGTGCCAGCAGCCGCGACAGGGATCAGCCCCAGCATTTT,CASSRDRDQPQHF
many,TRBJ2-3,TRBV6-6,-,TGTGCCAGCAGTTACTCCACAGGGAATACGCAGTATTTT,CASSYSTGNTQYF
-,TRBJ1-2,TRBV19,TRBD1,TGTGCCAGTGAGACAGGGCGCGCTGGCTACACCTTC,CASETGRAGYTF
-,TRBJ2-7,TRBV28,-,TGTGCCAGCAGTACACCCCCGACAGGTATCCACGAGCAGTACTTC,CASSTPPTGIHEQYF
-,TRBJ1-1,TRBV5-6,-,TGTGCCAGCAGCGACAGAAGGAAGGCGAACACTGAAGCTTTCTTT,CASSDRRKANTEAFF
-,TRBJ2-1,TRBV18,-,TGTGCCAGCTCCCCAAGACGAGCAGGGGAACCCGGGAATGAGCAGTTCTTC,CASSPRRAGEPGNEQFF
-,TRBJ1-1,TRBV28,TRBD1,TGTGCCAGCAGTTTAACCCCCGGCTCAGGGGGAGAAGCTTTCTTT,CASSLTPGSGGEAFF
few,TRBJ1-4,TRBV12-3/TRBV12-4,-,TGTGCCAGCAATTCAAACCGGGAAAAACTGTTTTTT,CASNSNREKLFF
-,TRBJ2-2,TRBV6-5,TRBD2,TGTGCCAGCGGCACGGGGGGCACCGGGGAGCTGTTTTTT,CASGTGGTGELFF
-,TRBJ2-6,TRBV28,TRBD1,TGTGCCAGCAGTCTCACCGGGACAGGGGTCGGGGCCAACGTCCTGACTTTC,CASSLTGTGVGANVLTF
once,TRBJ2-5,TRBV6-5,TRBD2,TGTGCCAGCAGAGGACTAGCAAAAGGGGAGACCCAGTACTTC,CASRGLAKGETQYF
-,TRBJ2-3,TRBV5-4,-,TGTGCCAGCAGCTTGAAGGGGACAGATACGCAGTATTTT,CASSLKGTDTQYF
-,TRBJ2-7,TRBV4-1,-,TGCGCCAGCAGCCAACCCCAGGGATCACAGTACTTC,CASSQPQGSQYF
-,TRBJ1-5,TRBV3-1/TRBV3-2,-,TGTGCCAGCAGCCAAGGAGATCAGCCCCAGCATTTT,CASSQGDQPQHF
-,TRBJ2-3,TRBV3-1/TRBV3-2,-,TGTGCCAGCAGCCAAGACCCACTTGGTACGCAGTATTTT,CASSQDPLGTQYF